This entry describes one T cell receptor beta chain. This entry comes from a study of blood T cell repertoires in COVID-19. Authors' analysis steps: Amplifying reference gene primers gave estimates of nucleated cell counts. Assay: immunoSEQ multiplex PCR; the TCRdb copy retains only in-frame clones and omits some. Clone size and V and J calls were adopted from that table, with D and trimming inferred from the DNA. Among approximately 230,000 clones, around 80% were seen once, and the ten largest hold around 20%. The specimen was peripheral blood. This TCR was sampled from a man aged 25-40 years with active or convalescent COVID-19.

As DNA, the CDR3 is TGTGCCAGCAGTAAAAGGGGGGGTCCACCCCTCCACTTT. It translates to CASSKRGGPPLHF. This rearrangement joins TRBV6-5 to TRBJ1-6, with TRBD1 as a possible D gene (6 bases). The ends were cut back, 5 bases at V and 11 bases at J, with 13 bases in the middle. The length of the CDR3 is 13 residues. The V gene's germline CDR1 is MNHEY and CDR2 SVGAGI.